This T cell receptor beta chain was observed in a study of early T cells in non-severe SARS-CoV-2 infection. Study-level results: Reliance on VDJdb matching favored anti-spike CD8 responses; private and CD4 specificities were missed.

TCRdb reprocessed the 5' RACE reads with MiXCR, giving one entry per CDR3 protein. This table holds 100,000 to 130,000 distinct CDR3 sequences, around 10% found once. This CDR3 spans 17 amino acids. Per germline, CDR1 DFQATT and CDR2 SNEGSKA (reference sequence). The V end lost 0 bases, the J end lost 0 bases, and 15 bases lay between the germline ends. This clonotype was detected only a few times. Its specificity is unknown. The receptor was isolated from an adult who was a healthcare worker with PCR-confirmed SARS-CoV-2 infection or an uninfected control (not recorded which). V gene TRBV20-1 combines with J gene TRBJ1-5, with D perhaps TRBD1 (5 bases). Sequencing was done on a sample of whole blood. DNA for the CDR3: TGCAGTGCTAGAGATCAAGGGCCGAGGGGTAGCAATCAGCCCCAGCATTTT. This gives the protein CSARDQGPRGSNQPQHF.